Each of the 32 T cell receptor beta chains below was sequenced from the same sample in a study of blood T cells in healthy people across ages (dated by TCRdb to about 2015). Libraries were built with 5' RACE. The instrument given in TCRdb is Illumina HiSeq 2500. A second PCR of roughly 7 to 11 cycles was run with a J-beta primer mix and a sample-barcoded 5' primer. Using fastp trimming at Q25 and MiXCR clonotype assembly, TCRdb reanalyzed the public sequencing data and kept in-frame beta chains. Each CDR3 protein gets just one entry, which takes the most common genes and DNA from the rows behind it. The sample table holds 890,000 or so distinct CDR3 sequences, of which 55% to 65% were seen once. About a quarter of the sample lies in the top ten. Sequencing was performed on blood. All receptors come from a man under 40 in good health.

A few counts support this clonotype. This chain uses TRBV12-3 or TRBV12-4 with TRBJ2-3; D is possibly TRBD1 (6 bases). This CDR3 is 16 amino acids long. V dropped 6 bases and J dropped 6 bases, with 22 bases sitting between them. CDR3 nucleotides: TGTGCCAGCAGCGCCGGCGCTCAGGGGTCGACGGATACGCAGTATTTT. This encodes CASSAGAQGSTDTQYF.

This clonotype was seen a handful of times. The chain couples TRBV12-3 or TRBV12-4 to TRBJ2-3; D is perhaps TRBD2 (6 bases). V was clipped by 3 bases and J by 6 bases, with 16 bases between them. The CDR3 loop spans 15 amino acids. This chain's CDR3 is CASSFSRGPGDTQYF. The CDR3 coding sequence is TGTGCCAGCAGTTTTTCGCGGGGCCCTGGGGATACGCAGTATTTT.

The table lists this clonotype with a few counts. The chain joins TRBV4-2 to TRBJ2-7; 7 bases align to TRBD2. This CDR3 comprises 15 residues. Per germline, CDR1 LGHNA and CDR2 YNFKEQ. J lost 0 bases, V lost 1 base, and 3 bases had no gene match. CDR3 DNA: TGTGCCAGCAGCCAAGTAGCTAGCGGCTCCTACGAGCAGTACTTC. Translated, it gives CASSQVASGSYEQYF.

This chain uses TRBV20-1 with TRBJ2-2, with D perhaps matching TRBD1 (6 bases). Germline V gene data show CDR1 as DFQATT and CDR2 as SNEGSKA (reference sequence). There are 14 residues in the CDR3. V was clipped by 3 bases and J by 6 bases, with 14 bases between them. CDR3 DNA: TGCAGTGCTAGGCACGAACAGGGCTCCGGGGAGCTGTTTTTT. Translated: CSARHEQGSGELFF.

The chain recombines TRBV6-1 with TRBJ1-2; D may be TRBD1 (5 bases). Germline V CDR1 and CDR2: MNHNS, SASEGT. Trimming left V 2 bases short and J 8 bases short, with 15 bases between. The CDR3 consists of 14 residues. In DNA, the CDR3 is TGTGCCAGCAGTGAATCCTCAGCGCAGGGCGGCTACACCTTC. Its protein is CASSESSAQGGYTF.

This clonotype was observed a handful of times. The rearrangement uses TRBV29-1 and TRBJ1-4, with D perhaps matching TRBD1 (5 bases). CDR3 length equals 15 residues. Trimming removed 0 bases at V and 3 bases at J, with 11 bases between. Germline CDR1 is SQVTM and CDR2 is ANQGSEA. In DNA form, the CDR3 reads TGCAGCGTTGAAGACGGCAGGGTGCCTAATGAAAAACTGTTTTTT. It specifies CSVEDGRVPNEKLFF. The complete variable domain, with remaining parts taken from reference TRBV29-1 and TRBJ1-4, reads SAVISQKPSRDICQRGTSLTIQCQVDSQVTMMFWYRQQPGQSLTLIATANQGSEATYESGFVIDKFPISRPNLTFSTLTVSNMSPEDSSIYLCSVEDGRVPNEKLFFGSGTQLSVL.

In its sample, this clonotype was seen a few times. The chain couples TRBV6-5 to TRBJ2-1, with D tentatively TRBD2 (5 bases). This CDR3 contains 15 residues. Germline V lookup: CDR1 MNHEY, CDR2 SVGAGI. Trimming cost V 5 bases and J 0 bases, with 11 bases left between them. The CDR3 here is CASSVLGSSYNEQFF. DNA for the CDR3: TGTGCCAGCAGTGTTCTGGGGAGCTCCTACAATGAGCAGTTCTTC.

The chain links TRBV7-2 to TRBJ2-3; 10 bases match TRBD2. This CDR3 has 15 amino acids. The V and J ends lost 4 bases and 5 bases, in that order; junction bases with no gene match: 6. Germline V lookup: CDR1 SGHTA, CDR2 FQGNSA. This CDR3 is CASSSKAGGQDTQYF. The CDR3 DNA reads TGTGCCAGCAGCTCCAAAGCGGGGGGGCAAGATACGCAGTATTTT.

The J gene is TRBJ2-7, the V gene TRBV13; tentative D call: TRBD1 (6 bases). V shed 5 bases and J shed 3 bases, with 8 bases lying between them. This CDR3 comprises 12 residues. Germline-derived CDR1 and CDR2 are PRHDT and FYEKMQ (reference sequence). In DNA, the CDR3 is TGTGCCAGCAGCGGGGACAACTACGAGCAGTACTTC. Translation: CASSGDNYEQYF. Full variable domain (outside the CDR3, taken from reference TRBV13 and TRBJ2-7): AAGVIQSPRHLIKEKRETATLKCYPIPRHDTVYWYQQGPGQDPQFLISFYEKMQSDKGSIPDRFSAQQFSDYHSELNMSSLELGDSALYFCASSGDNYEQYFGPGTRLTVT.

V and J are TRBV29-1 and TRBJ2-5; D not certain. CDR3 length: 12 amino acids. Trimming removed 5 bases from V and 5 bases from J, with 12 bases in between. Per germline, CDR1 SQVTM and CDR2 ANQGSEA. CDR3 nucleotide sequence: TGCAGCGTTCTGAAAGGTTTGGAGACCCAGTACTTC. It translates to CSVLKGLETQYF. Full variable domain (missing parts from reference TRBV29-1 and TRBJ2-5): SAVISQKPSRDICQRGTSLTIQCQVDSQVTMMFWYRQQPGQSLTLIATANQGSEATYESGFVIDKFPISRPNLTFSTLTVSNMSPEDSSIYLCSVLKGLETQYFGPGTRLLVL.

This clonotype came up many times. V usage is TRBV7-2 and J usage is TRBJ2-7; 11 bases agree with TRBD2. The CDR3 spans 14 residues. Germline V gene sequence: CDR1 SGHTA, CDR2 FQGNSA. V lost 6 bases to trimming and J lost 4 bases; unmatched junction nucleotides: 5. CDR3: CASRPSGGRYEQYF. CDR3 bases: TGTGCCAGCAGGCCTAGCGGGGGGAGGTACGAGCAGTACTTC.

This clonotype was seen a handful of times. V usage is TRBV29-1 and J usage is TRBJ2-7, with D tentatively TRBD1 (5 bases). The CDR3 totals 11 residues. The V end lost 6 bases, the J end lost 9 bases, and 15 bases lay between the germline ends. Germline loops: CDR1 SQVTM, CDR2 ANQGSEA. The CDR3 DNA reads as TGCAGCGTGATAGGGGATAGAGTGCAGTACTTC. It specifies CSVIGDRVQYF.

This clonotype was detected ten times or more. V and J are TRBV7-2 and TRBJ1-6; no firm D call. The CDR3 runs 13 residues. V shed 5 bases and J shed 8 bases, with 10 bases lying between them. Germline assignment: CDR1 SGHTA and CDR2 FQGNSA. The CDR3 DNA sequence: TGTGCCAGCAGCGTCCTGGGAGATTCACCCCTCCACTTT. It yields the protein CASSVLGDSPLHF.

This clonotype was detected only once. The V and J genes are TRBV27 and TRBJ2-5; D tentatively fits TRBD1 or TRBD2 (5 bases each). Germline CDR1 reads MNHEY; CDR2 reads SMNVEV (reference sequence). This CDR3 contains 17 residues. Trimming took off 1 base at V and 3 bases at J, with 18 bases between the two ends. DNA for the CDR3: TGTGCCAGCAGTTTATTAGGTGAACTGGGGGAAGAAGAGACCCAGTACTTC. As protein: CASSLLGELGEEETQYF.

This clonotype appeared a single time. V is TRBV20-1 and J is TRBJ1-2, with a weak D call TRBD1 (6 bases). Germline CDR1 DFQATT, CDR2 SNEGSKA (reference sequence). Trimming left V 3 bases short and J 4 bases short, with 18 bases between. This CDR3 region has 15 residues. The CDR3 protein is CSASQRRRGGYGYTF. Written as DNA, the CDR3 is TGCAGTGCTAGTCAAAGGCGCAGGGGTGGCTATGGCTACACCTTC.

The V and J genes are TRBV6-1 and TRBJ2-7; TRBD2 matches at 8 bases. CDR1 MNHNS and CDR2 SASEGT come from the germline V gene. J was trimmed by 3 bases and V by 3 bases; bases with no gene match: 7. The CDR3 loop spans 15 amino acids. CDR3 sequence: CASSEDGGGIYEQYF. CDR3 nucleotides: TGTGCCAGCAGTGAGGACGGCGGGGGGATCTACGAGCAGTACTTC.

Written as DNA, the CDR3 is TGTGCCAGCAGTGCCCCCTCGGACAGGGTCTGGGGCTACACCTTC. As protein: CASSAPSDRVWGYTF. This rearrangement joins TRBV6-2 or TRBV6-3 to TRBJ1-2; TRBD1 matches at 8 bases. The V gene's germline CDR1 is MNHEY and CDR2 SVGEGT. The CDR3 has 15 amino acids. V shed 5 bases, J shed 8 bases, and the junction held 13 bases outside the gene matches.

V gene TRBV10-3 combines with J gene TRBJ2-7; a weak D match, TRBD2 (6 bases). The CDR3 sequence is 12 residues long. Germline V gives CDR1 ENHRY, CDR2 SYGVKD. Trimming pared 10 bases from V and 2 bases from J, leaving 12 bases between. The CDR3 nucleotides read TGTGCCACCCTCGGGGGAACCTACGAGCAGTACTTC. Residues: CATLGGTYEQYF.

Only a few counts were recorded for this clonotype. This sequence joins TRBV12-3 or TRBV12-4 and TRBJ2-3; D gene uncertain. The CDR3 is 13 amino acids. V dropped 2 bases and J dropped 6 bases, with 9 bases sitting between them. The CDR3 loop reads CASSLLKYDTQYF. The CDR3, as DNA: TGTGCCAGCAGTTTACTGAAATACGATACGCAGTATTTT.

The V gene is TRBV6-5, the J gene TRBJ1-6, with D perhaps matching TRBD1 (5 bases). The CDR3 loop spans 14 amino acids. Trimming stripped 11 bases from V and 9 bases from J, with 20 bases between. From germline, CDR1 is MNHEY and CDR2 SVGAGI. The CDR3 DNA is TGTGCCGTAAGGAGGGGTGATCGAGCTTCACCCCTCCACTTT. Its translation is CAVRRGDRASPLHF.

The rearrangement links TRBV9 to TRBJ2-1; either TRBD1 or TRBD2 may supply D (8 bases each). From germline, CDR1 is SGDLS and CDR2 YYNGEE. This CDR3 region has 16 residues. Trimming cost V 4 bases and J 2 bases, with 16 bases left between them. The CDR3 DNA follows: TGTGCCAGCAGCCCAGGGGGCGGGGGGCCCTACAATGAGCAGTTCTTC. Protein product: CASSPGGGGPYNEQFF.

J is TRBJ1-4 and V is TRBV20-1, with D perhaps matching TRBD1 (5 bases). CDR1 is DFQATT, CDR2 SNEGSKA, per germline (reference sequence). V was shortened by 5 bases and J by 3 bases, with 13 bases between the two germline ends. This CDR3 is built from 14 residues. The CDR3 DNA reads TGCAGTGCTGGAGCAGGGCTTGCTAATGAAAAACTGTTTTTT. Its translation is CSAGAGLANEKLFF.

The V gene is TRBV7-8, the J gene TRBJ2-7, with D perhaps matching TRBD2 (6 bases). V lost 3 bases to trimming and J lost 4 bases, with 13 bases between them. The CDR3 is 14 residues long. Germline assignment: CDR1 SGHVS and CDR2 FQNEAQ. The CDR3: CASSFAGNRYEQYF. The CDR3 DNA reads TGTGCCAGCAGCTTTGCGGGGAATCGGTACGAGCAGTACTTC.

V usage is TRBV15 and J usage is TRBJ2-5, with D possibly being TRBD1 (5 bases). Trimming took 0 bases from V and 5 from J, leaving 10 bases between them. There are 14 residues in the CDR3. Germline CDR1 LNHNV, CDR2 YYDKDF (reference sequence). CDR3 DNA sequence: TGTGCCACCAGCAGAGAGGCAGGGCGGGAGACCCAGTACTTC. This codes for CATSREAGRETQYF.

This clonotype was detected only a few times. The chain is built from TRBV6-6 and TRBJ1-1; D is ambiguous. CDR1 is MNHNY and CDR2 is SVGAGI in the germline V gene (reference sequence). V was pared by 4 bases and J by 3 bases, with 12 bases between. The CDR3 sequence is 14 residues long. CDR3 protein: CASSFLGEDTEAFF. CDR3 coding DNA: TGTGCCAGCAGTTTTCTTGGAGAGGACACTGAAGCTTTCTTT.

This clonotype appeared a single time. CDR3: CASTPILAAGDEQFF. In nucleotides, the CDR3 is TGTGCCAGCACTCCCATACTAGCGGCCGGGGATGAGCAGTTCTTC. V usage is TRBV6-2 or TRBV6-3 and J usage is TRBJ2-1; 8 bases align to TRBD2. V was pared by 7 bases and J by 8 bases, with 13 bases of the junction left unmatched. This CDR3 comprises 15 residues. The V gene's germline CDR1 is MNHEY and CDR2 SVGEGT.

Concerning this clonotype: The junction and the germline gene differ at one end; a read error may be behind it. The chain carries TRBV29-1 and TRBJ2-1, with D perhaps TRBD2 (7 bases). Germline V gene sequence: CDR1 SQVTM, CDR2 ANQGSEA. CDR3 size: 14 residues. The CDR3 is CSGLEGGVYNGQFF. DNA for the CDR3: TGCAGCGGGCTTGAAGGGGGGGTGTACAATGGGCAGTTCTTC.

This clonotype was counted a few times. The chain has TRBV13 and TRBJ2-7; 8 nucleotides agree with TRBD1. Trimming cost V 2 bases and J 3 bases; bases outside gene matches: 6. Germline loops: CDR1 PRHDT, CDR2 FYEKMQ (reference sequence). CDR3 length: 15 amino acids. DNA of the CDR3: TGTGCCAGCAGCTTATGGACAGGGAACAACTACGAGCAGTACTTC. Translating gives CASSLWTGNNYEQYF.

CDR3 bases: TGTGCCAGCCTTGGGGGACAGGGGAATAACTATGGCTACACCTTC. This codes for CASLGGQGNNYGYTF. The J gene is TRBJ1-2, the V gene TRBV12-3 or TRBV12-4; TRBD1 matches at 10 bases. With V trimmed by 8 bases and J by 1 base, 7 bases remained unmatched. CDR3 length: 15 amino acids.

The sample holds a few counts of this clonotype. V gene TRBV12-3 or TRBV12-4 combines with J gene TRBJ2-4; TRBD2 aligns across 11 bases. There are 14 residues in the CDR3. J gave up 8 bases and V 5 bases, and 5 bases lay outside the gene matches. CDR3 sequence (DNA): TGTGCCAGCAGTCCCACTAGCGGGGGTTACATTCAGTACTTC. It yields the protein CASSPTSGGYIQYF.

This clonotype has a handful of counts. The V call is TRBV21-1, the J call TRBJ1-5; TRBD1 reflects the table's D call only, with no check against the DNA. TRBV21-1 is given as a pseudogene. The CDR3 totals 19 residues. The CDR3 spells CASSKEGGTGNFSNQPQHF. Here the CDR3 DNA reads TGTGCCAGCAGCAAAGAGGGCGGGACAGGGAATTTTAGCAATCAGCCCCAGCATTTT.

DNA of the CDR3: TGTGCCAGCAGTGAGGGCGGAAAGGACACTGAAGCTTTCTTT. Translation: CASSEGGKDTEAFF. The gene calls are TRBV25-1 and TRBJ1-1; D is uncertain. This CDR3 is built from 14 residues. V dropped 3 bases and J dropped 3 bases, with 11 bases sitting between them. From germline, CDR1 is MGHDK and CDR2 SYGVNS.